These 19 T cell receptor beta chains came from one sample sequenced in a study of blood T cell repertoires in COVID-19. Using immunoSEQ multiplex PCR, the repertoire was profiled, and TCRdb retains in-frame clones only, with some absent. The data hold roughly 150,000 clones, with approximately 88% observed a single time. Sequencing was done on a sample of PBMCs or T cells enriched from blood (not recorded which). These receptors were collected from a man between 65 and 85 years old who had been exposed to COVID-19.

J is TRBJ1-5 and V is TRBV27; no definite D call. This CDR3 comprises 14 residues. V was clipped by 1 base and J by 4 bases, with 8 bases between them. The germline V gene has CDR1 MNHEY and CDR2 SMNVEV (reference sequence). The CDR3 here is CASSLYAGNQPQHF. CDR3 DNA: TGTGCCAGCAGTTTATATGCGGGGAATCAGCCCCAGCATTTT.

CDR3 nucleotide sequence: TGTGCCAGCAGACCAGGGGGCACCACTGGAAACACCATATATTTT. Protein product: CASRPGGTTGNTIYF. V is TRBV6-5 and J is TRBJ1-3; the match to TRBD1 covers 8 bases. CDR1 is MNHEY and CDR2 is SVGAGI in the germline V gene. J gave up 2 bases and V 6 bases, and 6 bases lay outside the gene matches. CDR3 length: 15 amino acids.

By sample fraction, this clone is medium-sized. The V call is TRBV7-9, the J call TRBJ2-7, with D possibly TRBD1 on 5 matching bases. V was cut by 6 bases and J by 3 bases, with 24 bases left in between. The germline V gene has CDR1 SEHNR and CDR2 FQNEAQ (reference sequence). The CDR3 is 17 residues long. The CDR3 DNA reads TGTGCCAGCAGTCTAGGGGCCCAGGTGTCCTCTTTCTACGAGCAGTACTTC. Protein product: CASSLGAQVSSFYEQYF.

This clone was found a few times. The chain joins TRBV15 to TRBJ1-6; D not resolved. Germline V gives CDR1 LNHNV, CDR2 YYDKDF (reference sequence). The germline V and J ends were trimmed by 0 bases and 7 bases, with 16 bases remaining between them. CDR3 length: 17 amino acids. As DNA, the CDR3 is TGTGCCACCAGCAGAGAGTCCCCCCACAATTCGAATTCACCCCTCCACTTT. Protein: CATSRESPHNSNSPLHF.

V gene TRBV28 combines with J gene TRBJ1-5; 8 nucleotides agree with TRBD1. There are 15 residues in the CDR3. Looked up from germline, CDR1 is MDHEN and CDR2 is SYDVKM. With V trimmed by 6 bases and J by 5 bases, 9 bases remained unmatched. The CDR3 region is CASRRSGGLYQPQHF. As DNA, the CDR3 is TGTGCCAGCAGAAGATCAGGGGGCCTCTATCAGCCCCAGCATTTT.

The chain is built from TRBV6-5 and TRBJ1-2, with a tentative D call TRBD1 (5 bases). CDR1 and CDR2 from the germline V gene are MNHEY and SVGAGI. This CDR3 is 11 amino acids long. Trimming cost V 8 bases and J 7 bases, with 11 bases left between them. The CDR3 DNA follows: TGTGCCAGCGCCGGGGGGATTGGCTACACCTTC. Translated, it gives CASAGGIGYTF.

This clone has only one observation. The V call is TRBV7-6, the J call TRBJ1-2; TRBD1 aligns across 7 bases. Germline CDR1 SGHVS, CDR2 FNYEAQ. This CDR3 is built from 16 residues. V trimming: 1 base; J trimming: 7 bases; junction bases outside the gene matches: 12. In nucleotides, the CDR3 is TGTGCCAGCAGCTTAGGAACAGGGGTCTTCCTGGGTGGCTACACCTTC. Residues: CASSLGTGVFLGGYTF.

The genes are TRBV18 and TRBJ2-5; D may be TRBD1 (5 bases). Trimming removed 5 bases at V and 1 base at J, with 5 bases between. CDR1 is KGHSH, CDR2 LQKENI, per germline. There are 12 residues in the CDR3. CDR3 protein: CASSGAQETQYF. As DNA, the CDR3 is TGTGCCAGCTCAGGGGCCCAAGAGACCCAGTACTTC.

The chain joins TRBV21-1 to TRBJ1-6. TRBV21-1 is flagged as a pseudogene. The CDR3 has 13 amino acids. The CDR3 bases are TGTGCCAGCAGCAAACGCTATAATTCACCCCTCCACTTT. It is translated as CASSKRYNSPLHF.

The chain has TRBV25-1 and TRBJ1-4; no firm D call. Trimming cost V 1 base and J 0 bases, with 12 bases left between them. The length of the CDR3 is 17 residues. Per germline, CDR1 MGHDK and CDR2 SYGVNS. The CDR3 spells CASSEFYTTTTNEKLFF. CDR3 sequence (DNA): TGTGCCAGCAGTGAATTTTATACAACTACAACTAATGAAAAACTGTTTTTT.

This chain links TRBV6-5 with TRBJ1-3, with TRBD1 identical over 9 bases. The CDR3 runs 15 residues. CDR1 and CDR2 (germline): MNHEY, SVGAGI. V shed 5 bases, J shed 5 bases, and the junction held 7 bases outside the gene matches. CDR3 in amino acids: CASSTAGTGRNTIYF. CDR3 coding DNA: TGTGCCAGCAGTACTGCCGGGACAGGGAGAAACACCATATATTTT.

This rearrangement joins TRBV3-1 (or the pseudogene TRBV3-2) to TRBJ1-4, with no clear D. Germline CDR1 and CDR2: LGHDT and YNNKEL (reference sequence). CDR3 length: 19 amino acids. V shed 4 bases and J shed 4 bases, with 25 bases lying between them. In nucleotides, the CDR3 is TGTGCCAGCAGCCCCCCATGGGCCACCGCCCCGGAAGGTAATGAAAAACTGTTTTTT. Protein: CASSPPWATAPEGNEKLFF.

The gene calls are TRBV7-9 and TRBJ1-1; D might be TRBD1 (6 bases). From germline, CDR1 is SEHNR and CDR2 FQNEAQ (reference sequence). The CDR3 sequence is 15 residues long. V lost 5 bases to trimming and J lost 0 bases, with 13 bases between them. The CDR3 here is CASSPTGQLNTEAFF. The DNA of the CDR3 is TGTGCCAGCAGCCCCACCGGACAGCTGAACACTGAAGCTTTCTTT.

The chain carries TRBV11-2 and TRBJ2-1, with 9 bases fitting TRBD1. Germline V gene sequence: CDR1 SGHAT, CDR2 FQNNGV. After removal of 5 bases from V and 4 bases from J, the junction contained 6 bases not matched to a gene. The length of the CDR3 is 15 residues. The CDR3 protein is CASSLGTGTYNEQFF. The DNA for the CDR3 is TGTGCCAGCAGCCTTGGGACAGGGACTTACAATGAGCAGTTCTTC.

This clone has a handful of counts. The V and J genes are TRBV5-8 and TRBJ1-5; a possible D gene is TRBD1 (6 bases). The CDR3 runs 14 residues. Germline V gene sequence: CDR1 SGHTS, CDR2 YDEGEE. The ends were cut back, 2 bases at V and 3 bases at J, with 9 bases in the middle. The CDR3 nucleotides are TGTGCCAGCAGCTTAACAGGGCCCAATCAGCCCCAGCATTTT. This sequence encodes CASSLTGPNQPQHF. The entire variable domain, with the rest obtained from reference TRBV5-8 and TRBJ1-5, is as follows: EAGVTQSPTHLIKTRGQQATLRCSPISGHTSVYWYQQALGLGLQFLLWYDEGEERNRGNFPPRFSGRQFPNYSSELNVNALELEDSALYLCASSLTGPNQPQHFGDGTRLSIL.

V and J are TRBV29-1 and TRBJ2-7; TRBD2 aligns across 7 bases. Germline V gene lookup returns CDR1 SQVTM and CDR2 ANQGSEA. Losses at the gene ends were 0 bases for V and 1 base for J; bases not matched to a gene: 3. The CDR3 consists of 14 residues. The CDR3 is CSVEEWEGSYEQYF. CDR3 nucleotide sequence: TGCAGCGTTGAAGAATGGGAGGGGTCCTACGAGCAGTACTTC.

This clone came up once. The gene calls are TRBV11-3 and TRBJ1-6, with D unresolved. The ends were cut back, 3 bases at V and 5 bases at J, with 5 bases in the middle. Germline V gene data show CDR1 as SGHNT and CDR2 as YENEEA. The CDR3 length is 13 residues. The CDR3 here is CASSLGNNSPLHF. CDR3 DNA: TGTGCCAGCAGCTTGGGCAATAATTCACCCCTCCACTTT.

The chain links TRBV6-5 to TRBJ2-3; TRBD2 agrees at 12 bases. The CDR3 length is 15 residues. V was clipped by 2 bases and J by 14 bases; unmatched bases: 11. Germline V gene data show CDR1 as MNHEY and CDR2 as SVGAGI. For the CDR3, the DNA is TGTGCCAGCAGTTACAAGGTTCTAGCGGGAGGGGATAGGTATTTT. It encodes CASSYKVLAGGDRYF.

Only one count was recorded for this clone. The chain employs TRBV19 and TRBJ1-6; D is unresolved. Germline V gene sequence: CDR1 LNHDA, CDR2 SQIVND (reference sequence). CDR3 length: 16 amino acids. The V end was cut by 5 bases, the J end by 0 bases, with 11 bases between. CDR3 nucleotide sequence: TGTGCCAGTAGTCCCCCGGAGAGCTCCTATAATTCACCCCTCCACTTT. Translated, it gives CASSPPESSYNSPLHF.